This TCR beta chain was observed in a study of blood T cell repertoires in COVID-19. Overall study context: Both acute and convalescent COVID-19 samples were obtained from the United States, Italy and Spain. T cells, B-cell-depleted T cells, or PBMCs supplied cDNA or gDNA.

Original handling: Estimates of nucleated cell counts were drawn from the amplification of reference gene primers. Using immunoSEQ multiplex PCR, the repertoire was profiled, and TCRdb retains in-frame clones only, with some absent. From that table come the V and J calls and clone size; the DNA was used to work out D and trimming. The sample lists roughly 150,000 clones; roughly 80% were seen once. Germline V gives CDR1 SGHRS, CDR2 YFSETQ. The CDR3 has 17 amino acids. J gave up 9 bases and V 4 bases, and 13 bases lay outside the gene matches. The chain carries TRBV5-1 and TRBJ2-1; 13 bases line up with TRBD2. The source of this sequence is a man in his fifties with active or convalescent COVID-19. The sample taken for sequencing was peripheral blood. The CDR3 protein is CASSPEPGLAGSGEQFF. The CDR3 DNA sequence: TGCGCCAGCAGCCCAGAACCGGGACTAGCGGGATCAGGTGAGCAGTTCTTC.